One sample yielded the 22 T cell receptor beta chains listed below, sequenced in a study of OX40 agonist ivuxolimab in advanced cancers. Profiling relied on immunoSEQ multiplex PCR, and the TCRdb table lists in-frame clones only, not all of them. This sample carries 46,000 or so clones, 80% to 90% of them seen once, and the ten largest clones take approximately 12%. Sequenced material: CD4+ or CD8+ T cells sorted from blood, taken in a trial of the OX40 agonist ivuxolimab. These receptors were taken from an adult with an advanced solid tumor such as melanoma, head and neck, liver or kidney cancer.

The CDR3 here is CASSPGGTRTGVGYTF. CDR3 nucleotides: TGTGCCAGCAGCCCAGGAGGGACACGGACGGGGGTAGGCTACACCTTC. V and J are TRBV7-8 and TRBJ1-2; TRBD1 is a possible D gene (6 bases). The V end was cut by 5 bases, the J end by 8 bases, with 24 bases between. This CDR3 has 16 residues. CDR1 SGHVS and CDR2 FQNEAQ come from the germline V gene.

The V and J genes are TRBV2 and TRBJ1-1; possible D gene TRBD1, 5 bases. Germline values: CDR1 SNHLY, CDR2 FYNNEI. The CDR3 has 13 residues. V shed 7 bases and J shed 7 bases, with 16 bases lying between them. In DNA form, the CDR3 reads TGTGCCAGCAAGGCAGGGCGAAGGGTTGAAGCTTTCTTT. This sequence encodes CASKAGRRVEAFF.

The chain links TRBV9 to TRBJ1-2; D might be TRBD1 (5 bases). Germline assignment: CDR1 SGDLS and CDR2 YYNGEE. Trimming stripped 0 bases from V and 3 bases from J, with 12 bases between. CDR3 length equals 15 residues. CDR3: CASSVAGGPYYGYTF. The CDR3 nucleotides are TGTGCCAGCAGCGTAGCCGGGGGACCTTACTATGGCTACACCTTC.

The V call is TRBV11-3, the J call TRBJ1-1; D unclear. Germline V gives CDR1 SGHNT, CDR2 YENEEA. The germline V and J ends were trimmed by 1 base and 6 bases, with 9 bases remaining between them. The CDR3 spans 13 residues. The CDR3 DNA is TGTGCCAGCAGCTTAGTTACGGACGCTGAAGCTTTCTTT. Translation: CASSLVTDAEAFF.

The V gene is TRBV9, the J gene TRBJ1-1; possible D gene TRBD1, 5 bases. Germline CDR1 is SGDLS and CDR2 is YYNGEE. The CDR3 loop spans 14 amino acids. V was trimmed by 0 bases and J by 4 bases, leaving 10 bases between them. The CDR3 bases are TGTGCCAGCAGCGTAGTCCCAGGGACCACTGAAGCTTTCTTT. Translated: CASSVVPGTTEAFF.

This chain links TRBV9 with TRBJ2-3, with D perhaps TRBD1 or TRBD2 (7 bases each). Germline CDR1 and CDR2: SGDLS and YYNGEE. Trimming shortened V by 4 bases and J by 0 bases, and 15 bases separated the two germline ends. The CDR3 spans 16 residues. The CDR3: CASSPRGGVSTDTQYF. For the CDR3, the DNA is TGTGCCAGCAGCCCCAGGGGGGGGGTTAGCACAGATACGCAGTATTTT.

The chain's CDR3 is CASSGVDEQFF. For the CDR3, the DNA is TGTGCCAGCAGCGGGGTCGATGAGCAGTTCTTC. This rearrangement joins TRBV9 to TRBJ2-1; D not resolved. Trimming stripped 3 bases from V and 8 bases from J, with 6 bases between. The CDR3 extends over 11 amino acids. The germline V gene encodes CDR1 SGDLS and CDR2 YYNGEE.

The rearrangement joins TRBV27 to TRBJ2-2, with D perhaps TRBD1 or TRBD2 (5 bases each). V lost 6 bases and J lost 4, with 24 bases in between. Germline V gene lookup returns CDR1 MNHEY and CDR2 SMNVEV (reference sequence). This CDR3 is 18 amino acids long. CDR3 amino acids: CASRVIGVRGSGTGELFF. CDR3 sequence (DNA): TGTGCCAGCAGGGTAATTGGGGTACGGGGCAGCGGCACCGGGGAGCTGTTTTTT.

The chain employs TRBV28 and TRBJ2-2; the match to TRBD2 covers 10 bases. V dropped 8 bases and J dropped 1; count of bases not matched to a gene: 10. The CDR3 runs to 17 residues. Germline V gene sequence: CDR1 MDHEN, CDR2 SYDVKM. The CDR3 is CASGPFGLAVNTGELFF. CDR3 coding DNA: TGTGCCAGCGGGCCCTTTGGACTAGCGGTGAACACCGGGGAGCTGTTTTTT.

The chain uses TRBV27 and TRBJ1-3, with D possibly matching TRBD1 (6 bases). CDR1 and CDR2 (germline): MNHEY, SMNVEV (reference sequence). The CDR3 spans 15 residues. V lost 5 bases, J lost 0 bases, and 11 bases lay in between. DNA for the CDR3: TGTGCCAGCAGTCCAACAGGGCTCTCTGGAAACACCATATATTTT. This encodes CASSPTGLSGNTIYF.

J is TRBJ1-5 and V is TRBV28, with TRBD1 identical over 10 bases. The germline V gene has CDR1 MDHEN and CDR2 SYDVKM. The CDR3 spans 16 residues. The trim removed 5 bases at V and 5 bases at J, leaving 9 bases unmatched. The CDR3: CASSTGTGVSDQPQHF. The CDR3 DNA follows: TGTGCCAGCAGTACCGGGACAGGGGTCTCGGATCAGCCCCAGCATTTT.

The CDR3 loop is CASSLEGGGEDTEAFF. The CDR3 bases are TGTGCCAGCAGCTTAGAGGGGGGAGGAGAGGACACTGAAGCTTTCTTT. The V call is TRBV7-9, the J call TRBJ1-1; D might be TRBD1 (6 bases). Trimming cost V 1 base and J 3 bases, with 15 bases left between them. There are 16 residues in the CDR3. Germline assignment: CDR1 SEHNR and CDR2 FQNEAQ (reference sequence). Filled out from reference TRBV7-9 and TRBJ1-1, the complete variable domain reads DTGVSQNPRHKITKRGQNVTFRCDPISEHNRLYWYRQTLGQGPEFLTYFQNEAQLEKSRLLSDRFSAERPKGSFSTLEIQRTEQGDSAMYLCASSLEGGGEDTEAFFGQGTRLTVV.

This chain uses TRBV4-1 with TRBJ2-7, with D uncertain. Germline values: CDR1 MGHRA, CDR2 YSYEKL. V was shortened by 1 base and J by 0 bases, with 7 bases between the two germline ends. This CDR3 has 14 amino acids. CDR3 amino acids: CASSQGPSSYEQYF. Here the CDR3 DNA reads TGCGCCAGCAGCCAAGGGCCCAGCTCCTACGAGCAGTACTTC.

The CDR3 DNA sequence: TGTGCCAGCAGTGATGGGAATTCCGAGCAGTACTTC. Its protein is CASSDGNSEQYF. This chain links TRBV25-1 with TRBJ2-7, with D uncertain. From germline, CDR1 is MGHDK and CDR2 SYGVNS. The CDR3 is 12 residues long. The ends were cut back, 3 bases at V and 6 bases at J, with 9 bases in the middle.

The chain carries TRBV10-1 and TRBJ2-2; TRBD2 aligns across 9 bases. The V gene end was trimmed by 6 bases and the J gene end by 6 bases; junction bases not matched to a gene: 5. CDR1 and CDR2 from the germline V gene are WNHNN and SYGVQD (reference sequence). This CDR3 has 14 residues. CDR3 DNA: TGCGCCAGCAGGGCGCTAGCGGGGTCCGGGGAGCTGTTTTTT. As protein: CASRALAGSGELFF.

The V call is TRBV30, the J call TRBJ1-3; D is ambiguous. The CDR3 extends over 16 amino acids. Between the trimmed V and J ends, which lost 7 bases and 0 bases, there was a span of 19 bases. The V gene's germline CDR1 is GTSNPN and CDR2 SVGIG (reference sequence). The CDR3 is CAFKPGTTFSGNTIYF. In DNA form, the CDR3 reads TGTGCCTTTAAGCCGGGCACTACCTTCTCTGGAAACACCATATATTTT.

This clone is a singleton in its sample. The V call is TRBV13, the J call TRBJ1-2; TRBD1 aligns across 10 bases. CDR1 is PRHDT, CDR2 FYEKMQ, per germline (reference sequence). Trimming removed 8 bases from V and 5 bases from J; junction bases left unmatched: 5. The CDR3 is 13 residues long. The CDR3 DNA reads as TGTGCCAGCGGCGGACAGGGGGATTATGGCTACACCTTC. Its protein is CASGGQGDYGYTF.

V gene TRBV19 combines with J gene TRBJ2-1; D not resolved. CDR3 length: 16 residues. The ends were cut back, 7 bases at V and 6 bases at J, with 22 bases in the middle. Germline lookup yields CDR1 LNHDA and CDR2 SQIVND (reference sequence). The CDR3 protein is CASTPWSPFQLNEQFF. In nucleotides, the CDR3 is TGTGCCAGTACCCCCTGGAGCCCGTTCCAGCTCAATGAGCAGTTCTTC. Full variable domain (outside the CDR3, taken from reference TRBV19 and TRBJ2-1): DGGITQSPKYLFRKEGQNVTLSCEQNLNHDAMYWYRQDPGQGLRLIYYSQIVNDFQKGDIAEGYSVSREKKESFPLTVTSAQKNPTAFYLCASTPWSPFQLNEQFFGPGTRLTVL.

The chain has TRBV30 and TRBJ2-1, with 12 bases fitting TRBD2. The V gene end was trimmed by 0 bases and the J gene end by 7 bases; junction bases not matched to a gene: 4. This CDR3 has 15 amino acids. The V gene's germline CDR1 is GTSNPN and CDR2 SVGIG (reference sequence). The CDR3 loop reads CAWSVGLAGRNEQFF. DNA of the CDR3: TGTGCCTGGAGTGTAGGACTAGCGGGAAGGAATGAGCAGTTCTTC.

This chain uses TRBV19 with TRBJ1-2, with 11 nucleotides matching TRBD1. The CDR3 spans 14 residues. CDR1 and CDR2 (germline): LNHDA, SQIVND (reference sequence). V lost 4 bases and J lost 8; bases outside the gene matches: 6. The CDR3 spells CASSSRTGGEGYTF. The DNA of the CDR3 is TGTGCCAGTAGTAGCCGGACAGGGGGCGAGGGCTACACCTTC.

This clone was recorded only once. The chain couples TRBV7-9 to TRBJ2-1; 13 bases are shared with TRBD2. Germline CDR1 reads SEHNR; CDR2 reads FQNEAQ (reference sequence). The CDR3 is 15 residues long. The J segment lost 10 bases and the V segment lost 5 bases, leaving 8 bases of the junction unmatched. The CDR3 sequence: CASSPTSGRPQEQFF. The CDR3 bases are TGTGCCAGCAGCCCGACTAGCGGGAGGCCCCAGGAGCAGTTCTTC.

This chain's CDR3 is CASRRSQGPYEQYF. CDR3 DNA: TGTGCCAGCAGGCGAAGCCAGGGCCCCTACGAGCAGTACTTC. The J gene is TRBJ2-5, the V gene TRBV6-1, with D tentatively TRBD1 (5 bases). The DNA end favors TRBJ2-7, so the J call may be wrong. Germline values: CDR1 MNHNS, CDR2 SASEGT. The CDR3 is 14 residues long.